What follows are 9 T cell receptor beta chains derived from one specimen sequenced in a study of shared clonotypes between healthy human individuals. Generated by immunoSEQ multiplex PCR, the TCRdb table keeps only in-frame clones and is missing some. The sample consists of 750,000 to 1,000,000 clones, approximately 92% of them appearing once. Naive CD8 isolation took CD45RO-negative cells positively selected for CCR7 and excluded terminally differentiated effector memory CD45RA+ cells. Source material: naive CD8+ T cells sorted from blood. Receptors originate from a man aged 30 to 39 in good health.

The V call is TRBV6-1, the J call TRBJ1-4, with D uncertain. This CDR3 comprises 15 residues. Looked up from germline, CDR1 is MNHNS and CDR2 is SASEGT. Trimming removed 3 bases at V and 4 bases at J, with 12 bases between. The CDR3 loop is CASSDFSGRNEKLFF. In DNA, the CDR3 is TGTGCCAGCAGTGACTTCTCCGGCCGTAATGAAAAACTGTTTTTT.

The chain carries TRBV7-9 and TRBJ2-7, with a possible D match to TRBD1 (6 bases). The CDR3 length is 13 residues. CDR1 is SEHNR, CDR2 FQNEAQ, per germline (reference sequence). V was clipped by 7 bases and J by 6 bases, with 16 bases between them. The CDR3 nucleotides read TGTGCCAGCAACTGGGACACCCGCGGCGAGCAGTACTTC. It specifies CASNWDTRGEQYF.

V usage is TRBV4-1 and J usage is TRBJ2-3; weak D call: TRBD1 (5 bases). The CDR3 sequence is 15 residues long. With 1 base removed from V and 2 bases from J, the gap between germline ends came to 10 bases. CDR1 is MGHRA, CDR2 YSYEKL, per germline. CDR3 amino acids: CASSQVYRNTDTQYF. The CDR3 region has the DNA TGCGCCAGCAGCCAAGTATACAGGAACACAGATACGCAGTATTTT.

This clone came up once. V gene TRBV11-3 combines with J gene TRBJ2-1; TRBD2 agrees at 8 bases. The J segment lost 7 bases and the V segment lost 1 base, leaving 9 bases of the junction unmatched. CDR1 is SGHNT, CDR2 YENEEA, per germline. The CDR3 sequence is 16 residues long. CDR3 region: CASSLASGTRQNEQFF. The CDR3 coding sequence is TGTGCCAGCAGCTTAGCTTCCGGGACTAGGCAAAATGAGCAGTTCTTC.

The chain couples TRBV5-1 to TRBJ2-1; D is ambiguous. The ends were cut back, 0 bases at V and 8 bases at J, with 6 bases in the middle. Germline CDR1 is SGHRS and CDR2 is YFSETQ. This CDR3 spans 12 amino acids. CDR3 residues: CASSLVYDEQFF. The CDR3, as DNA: TGCGCCAGCAGCTTGGTTTACGATGAGCAGTTCTTC. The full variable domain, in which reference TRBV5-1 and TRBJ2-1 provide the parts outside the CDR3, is KAGVTQTPRYLIKTRGQQVTLSCSPISGHRSVSWYQQTPGQGLQFLFEYFSETQRNKGNFPGRFSGRQFSNSRSEMNVSTLELGDSALYLCASSLVYDEQFFGPGTRLTVL.

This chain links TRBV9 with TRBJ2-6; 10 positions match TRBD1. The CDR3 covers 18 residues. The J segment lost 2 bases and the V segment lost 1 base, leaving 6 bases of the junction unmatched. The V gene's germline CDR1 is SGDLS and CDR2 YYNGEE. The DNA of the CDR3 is TGTGCCAGCAGCGTACTCCGGGACAGGGGCCCTGGGGCCAACGTCCTGACTTTC. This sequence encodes CASSVLRDRGPGANVLTF.

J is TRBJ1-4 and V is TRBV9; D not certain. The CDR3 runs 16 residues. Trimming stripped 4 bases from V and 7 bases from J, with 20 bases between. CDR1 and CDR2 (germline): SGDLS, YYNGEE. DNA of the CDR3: TGTGCCAGCAGCCCCCCCGGCGGGGATTTGGGTGAAAAACTGTTTTTT. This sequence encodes CASSPPGGDLGEKLFF.

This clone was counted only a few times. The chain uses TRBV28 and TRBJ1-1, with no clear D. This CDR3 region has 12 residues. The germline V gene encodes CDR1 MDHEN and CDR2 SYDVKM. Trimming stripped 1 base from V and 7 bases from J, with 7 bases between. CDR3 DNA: TGTGCCAGCAGTTTATACGGCGGTGAAGCTTTCTTT. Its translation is CASSLYGGEAFF. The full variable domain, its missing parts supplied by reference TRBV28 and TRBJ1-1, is DVKVTQSSRYLVKRTGEKVFLECVQDMDHENMFWYRQDPGLGLRLIYFSYDVKMKEKGDIPEGYSVSREKKERFSLILESASTNQTSMYLCASSLYGGEAFFGQGTRLTVV.

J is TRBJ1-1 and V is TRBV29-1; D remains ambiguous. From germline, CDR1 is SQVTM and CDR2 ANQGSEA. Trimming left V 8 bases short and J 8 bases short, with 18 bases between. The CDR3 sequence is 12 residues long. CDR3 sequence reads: CSPYNRPDEAFF. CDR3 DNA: TGCAGCCCCTATAACAGACCAGACGAAGCTTTCTTT.